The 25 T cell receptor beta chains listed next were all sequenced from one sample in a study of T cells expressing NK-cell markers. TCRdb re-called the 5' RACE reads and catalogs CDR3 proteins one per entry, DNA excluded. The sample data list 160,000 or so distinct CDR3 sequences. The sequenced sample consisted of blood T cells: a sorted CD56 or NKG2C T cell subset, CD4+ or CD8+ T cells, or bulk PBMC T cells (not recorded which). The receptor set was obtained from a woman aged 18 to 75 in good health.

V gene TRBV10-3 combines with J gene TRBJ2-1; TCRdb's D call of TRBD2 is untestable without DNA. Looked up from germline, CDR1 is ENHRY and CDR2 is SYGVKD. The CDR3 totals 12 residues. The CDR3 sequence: CAIRASGDEQFF.

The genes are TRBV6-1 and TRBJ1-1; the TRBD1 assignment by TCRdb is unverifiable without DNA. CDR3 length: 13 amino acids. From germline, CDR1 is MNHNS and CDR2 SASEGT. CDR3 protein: CASSVHPQGEAFF.

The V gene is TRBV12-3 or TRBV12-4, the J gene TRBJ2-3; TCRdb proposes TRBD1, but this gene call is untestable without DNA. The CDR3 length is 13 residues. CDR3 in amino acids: CASSLIPGGLRYF.

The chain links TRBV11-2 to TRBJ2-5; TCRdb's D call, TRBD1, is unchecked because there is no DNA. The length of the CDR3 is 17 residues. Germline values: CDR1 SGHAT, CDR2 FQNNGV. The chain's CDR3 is CASSLVPRGRPQETQYF.

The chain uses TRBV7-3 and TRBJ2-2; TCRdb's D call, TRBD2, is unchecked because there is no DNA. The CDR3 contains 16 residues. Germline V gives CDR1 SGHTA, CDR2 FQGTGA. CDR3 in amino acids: CASSLNGGGVSGELFF.

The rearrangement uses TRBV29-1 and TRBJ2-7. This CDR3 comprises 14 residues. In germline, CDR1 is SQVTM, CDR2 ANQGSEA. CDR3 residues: CSVEQDASPYEQYF.

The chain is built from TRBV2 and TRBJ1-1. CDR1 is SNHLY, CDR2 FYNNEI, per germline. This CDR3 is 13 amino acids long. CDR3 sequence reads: CASSVELNTEAFF.

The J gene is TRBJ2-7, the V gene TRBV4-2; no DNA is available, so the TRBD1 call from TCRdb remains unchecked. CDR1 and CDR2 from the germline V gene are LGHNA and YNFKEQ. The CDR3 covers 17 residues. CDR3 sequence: CASSPRSTGTGFYEQYF.

The CDR3 reads CASRGTQVSYSNQPQHF. The chain recombines TRBV6-1 with TRBJ1-5; the D call of TRBD1 rests on TCRdb alone, since no DNA is present to check it. This CDR3 is 17 amino acids long. Per germline, CDR1 MNHNS and CDR2 SASEGT.

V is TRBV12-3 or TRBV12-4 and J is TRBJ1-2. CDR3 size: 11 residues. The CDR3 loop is CASSFNYGYTF.

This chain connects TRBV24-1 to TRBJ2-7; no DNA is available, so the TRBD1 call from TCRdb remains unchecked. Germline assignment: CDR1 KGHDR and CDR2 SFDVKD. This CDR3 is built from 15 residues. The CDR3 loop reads CATSDLAPRTYEQYF.

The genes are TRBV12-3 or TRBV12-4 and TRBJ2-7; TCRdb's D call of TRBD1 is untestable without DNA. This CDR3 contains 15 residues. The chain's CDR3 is CASSLDRQGTDEQYF.

This CDR3 reads CSASMAGGRRGTQYF. This chain connects TRBV20-1 to TRBJ2-5; TCRdb indicates TRBD2, and absent DNA this call remains unverified. Germline V gives CDR1 DFQATT, CDR2 SNEGSKA (reference sequence). This CDR3 is 15 amino acids long.

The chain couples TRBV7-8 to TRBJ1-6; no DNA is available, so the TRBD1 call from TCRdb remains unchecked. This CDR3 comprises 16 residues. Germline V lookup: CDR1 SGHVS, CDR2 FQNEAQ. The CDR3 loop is CASSSQGGSWNSPLHF.

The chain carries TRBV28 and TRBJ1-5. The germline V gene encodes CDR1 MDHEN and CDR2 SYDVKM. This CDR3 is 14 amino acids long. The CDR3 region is CASRGGLKDQPQHF.

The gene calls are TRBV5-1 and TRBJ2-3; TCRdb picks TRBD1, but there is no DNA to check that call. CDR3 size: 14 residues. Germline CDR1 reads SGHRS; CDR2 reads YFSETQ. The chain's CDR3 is CASTTGPYTDTQYF.

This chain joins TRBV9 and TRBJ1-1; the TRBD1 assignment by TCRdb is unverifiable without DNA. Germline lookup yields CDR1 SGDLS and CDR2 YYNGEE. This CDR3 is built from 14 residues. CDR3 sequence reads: CASSVAGTGRRAFF.

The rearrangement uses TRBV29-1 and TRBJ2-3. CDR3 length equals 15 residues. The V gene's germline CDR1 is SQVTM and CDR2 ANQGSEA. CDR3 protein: CSVEELAHSTDTQYF.

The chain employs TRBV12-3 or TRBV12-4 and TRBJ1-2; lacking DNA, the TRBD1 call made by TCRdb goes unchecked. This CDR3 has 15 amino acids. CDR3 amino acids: CASSLALVQGYGYTF.

The CDR3 loop is CASSDHLPGQGGASPLHF. The chain combines TRBV6-4 with TRBJ1-6; the D call of TRBD1 rests on TCRdb alone, since no DNA is present to check it. The CDR3 contains 18 residues. Germline V gene data show CDR1 as MRHNA and CDR2 as SNTAGT.

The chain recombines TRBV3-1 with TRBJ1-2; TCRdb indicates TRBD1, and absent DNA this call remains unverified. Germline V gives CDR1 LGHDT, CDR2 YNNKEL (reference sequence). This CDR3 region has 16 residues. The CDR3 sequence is CASSQETGTGNYGYTF.

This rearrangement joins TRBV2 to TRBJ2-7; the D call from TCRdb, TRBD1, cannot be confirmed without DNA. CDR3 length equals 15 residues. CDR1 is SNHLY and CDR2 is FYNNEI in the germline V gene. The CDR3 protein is CASSATTGGSYEQYF.

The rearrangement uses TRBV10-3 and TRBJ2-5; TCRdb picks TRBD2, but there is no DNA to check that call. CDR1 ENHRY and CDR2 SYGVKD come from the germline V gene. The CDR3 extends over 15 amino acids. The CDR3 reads CAISESLQEGETQYF.

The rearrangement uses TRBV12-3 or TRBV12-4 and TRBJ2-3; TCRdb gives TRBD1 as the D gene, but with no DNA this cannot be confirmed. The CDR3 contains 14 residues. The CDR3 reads CASSWGQGVDTQYF.

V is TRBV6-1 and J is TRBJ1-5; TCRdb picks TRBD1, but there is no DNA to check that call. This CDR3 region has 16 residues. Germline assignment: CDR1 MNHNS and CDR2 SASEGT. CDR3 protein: CASSSYPGHPNQPQHF.